Presented here are 17 T cell receptor beta chains from one specimen sequenced in a study of memory CD4+ T cells and cytomegalovirus serostatus. The sort gate was single viable CD3+CD4+CD8-CD45RO+ cells for memory CD4+ T cells. TCRdb's table, derived via immunoSEQ multiplex PCR, lists solely in-frame clones and lacks some. The sample has some 87,000 clones; roughly 80% are singletons. The sample was memory CD4+ T cells from blood. The source is an adult in good health and CMV-seropositive.

The chain is built from TRBV7-9 and TRBJ2-7; D is undetermined. Trimming left V 4 bases short and J 3 bases short, with 7 bases between. Germline CDR1 SEHNR, CDR2 FQNEAQ (reference sequence). This CDR3 spans 12 amino acids. Written as DNA, the CDR3 is TGTGCCAGCAGCTCATTGGGCTACGAGCAGTACTTC. It specifies CASSSLGYEQYF. Complete variable domain (other parts from reference TRBV7-9 and TRBJ2-7): DTGVSQNPRHKITKRGQNVTFRCDPISEHNRLYWYRQTLGQGPEFLTYFQNEAQLEKSRLLSDRFSAERPKGSFSTLEIQRTEQGDSAMYLCASSSLGYEQYFGPGTRLTVT.

The chain has TRBV9 and TRBJ1-2; 8 nucleotides match TRBD1. Germline values: CDR1 SGDLS, CDR2 YYNGEE. The CDR3 covers 13 residues. Trimming removed 3 bases from V and 8 bases from J; junction bases left unmatched: 6. The CDR3 DNA reads TGTGCCAGCAGCGGATTTACAGGGGGAGGCTACACCTTC. It encodes CASSGFTGGGYTF.

This clone has a single count. This chain connects TRBV5-1 to TRBJ1-1; 8 bases fit TRBD1. V lost 7 bases, J lost 3 bases, and 5 bases stayed unmatched. Looked up from germline, CDR1 is SGHRS and CDR2 is YFSETQ. The length of the CDR3 is 13 residues. The CDR3 loop is CASLGQEHTEAFF. In nucleotides, the CDR3 is TGCGCCAGCCTGGGACAGGAACACACTGAAGCTTTCTTT.

This clone has a handful of counts. The chain couples TRBV7-6 to TRBJ1-1; D remains ambiguous. Trimming shortened V by 1 base and J by 1 base, and 4 bases separated the two germline ends. This CDR3 comprises 13 residues. The V gene's germline CDR1 is SGHVS and CDR2 FNYEAQ. The CDR3 DNA reads as TGTGCCAGCAGCTTAGAACAGAACACTGAAGCTTTCTTT. This codes for CASSLEQNTEAFF.

The sample holds a few counts of this clone. The V call is TRBV4-2, the J call TRBJ2-1; D is uncertain. Germline loops: CDR1 LGHNA, CDR2 YNFKEQ. V lost 0 bases to trimming and J lost 9 bases, with 9 bases between them. This CDR3 region has 13 residues. CDR3 sequence (DNA): TGTGCCAGCAGCCAAGAGGGCAAGACTGAGCAGTTCTTC. Translated: CASSQEGKTEQFF.

This clone has a single count. The J gene is TRBJ1-1, the V gene TRBV25-1; D is undetermined. The CDR3 has 15 amino acids. Germline assignment: CDR1 MGHDK and CDR2 SYGVNS. The V and J ends lost 1 base and 6 bases respectively, with 15 bases between them. The CDR3 is CASSELSGLGPEAFF. DNA for the CDR3: TGTGCCAGCAGTGAATTAAGTGGACTCGGTCCTGAAGCTTTCTTT.

The rearrangement joins TRBV15 to TRBJ1-2, with a weak D call TRBD1 (5 bases). CDR3 length: 13 residues. Between the trimmed V and J ends, which lost 5 bases and 4 bases, there was a span of 11 bases. Germline V gives CDR1 LNHNV, CDR2 YYDKDF (reference sequence). CDR3 protein: CATSEGRTYGYTF. CDR3 in DNA: TGTGCCACCAGCGAGGGGCGTACCTATGGCTACACCTTC.

This clone was picked up one time. V and J are TRBV7-9 and TRBJ2-1, with TRBD2 matching 14 bases. The CDR3 is made up of 17 amino acids. The V gene end was trimmed by 6 bases and the J gene end by 3 bases; junction bases not matched to a gene: 7. The germline V gene encodes CDR1 SEHNR and CDR2 FQNEAQ (reference sequence). CDR3 nucleotides: TGTGCCAGCAGTCGGACTAGCGGGAGGTCCATCTACAATGAGCAGTTCTTC. This encodes CASSRTSGRSIYNEQFF.

J is TRBJ1-2 and V is TRBV5-4; D is undetermined. The CDR3 covers 14 residues. V was cut by 0 bases and J by 6 bases, with 12 bases left in between. Germline-derived CDR1 and CDR2 are SGHNT and YYREEE (reference sequence). CDR3 bases: TGTGCCAGCAGCTTGGCCTCGTTACTAGATGGCTACACCTTC. This encodes CASSLASLLDGYTF.

The chain links TRBV7-2 to TRBJ1-1; D possibly corresponds to TRBD1 (5 bases). Trimming stripped 1 base from V and 1 base from J, with 10 bases between. CDR3 length: 15 amino acids. Germline-derived CDR1 and CDR2 are SGHTA and FQGNSA. In DNA form, the CDR3 reads TGTGCCAGCAGCTTAGAGGGGCAGAGGAACACTGAAGCTTTCTTT. Translated: CASSLEGQRNTEAFF. The full variable domain, in which reference TRBV7-2 and TRBJ1-1 provide the parts outside the CDR3, is GAGVSQSPSNKVTEKGKDVELRCDPISGHTALYWYRQSLGQGLEFLIYFQGNSAPDKSGLPSDRFSAERTGGSVSTLTIQRTQQEDSAVYLCASSLEGQRNTEAFFGQGTRLTVV.

This rearrangement joins TRBV6-6 to TRBJ1-1; D gene unclear. V was cut by 8 bases and J by 4 bases, with 17 bases left in between. This CDR3 is built from 14 residues. Germline V gene lookup returns CDR1 MNHNY and CDR2 SVGAGI (reference sequence). The chain's CDR3 is CASEYYFLSTEAFF. In DNA form, the CDR3 reads TGTGCCAGCGAATACTACTTCCTCTCCACTGAAGCTTTCTTT.

V gene TRBV6-4 combines with J gene TRBJ2-5; no clear D gene. V gave up 8 bases and J gave up 11 bases, with 12 bases separating them. From germline, CDR1 is MRHNA and CDR2 SNTAGT. The CDR3 loop spans 10 amino acids. In DNA, the CDR3 is TGTGCCAGCGGGAAGGCCGTGCAGTACTTC. Translating it yields CASGKAVQYF.

This chain links TRBV7-9 with TRBJ2-3; 11 positions agree with TRBD2. Unmatched junction bases numbered 3, after V lost 5 bases and J lost 5 bases. This CDR3 has 14 amino acids. CDR1 SEHNR and CDR2 FQNEAQ come from the germline V gene (reference sequence). CDR3: CASSPGTSGDTQYF. In nucleotides, the CDR3 is TGTGCCAGCAGCCCCGGGACTAGCGGAGATACGCAGTATTTT.

This rearrangement joins TRBV9 to TRBJ1-1; D is uncertain. Trimming took off 0 bases at V and 0 bases at J, with 9 bases between the two ends. The V gene's germline CDR1 is SGDLS and CDR2 YYNGEE. The CDR3 extends over 15 amino acids. CDR3 nucleotide sequence: TGTGCCAGCAGCGTAGATCCAGGTGTGAACACTGAAGCTTTCTTT. Its protein is CASSVDPGVNTEAFF.

This clone was found a few times. This chain connects TRBV7-2 to TRBJ2-5, with 7 bases fitting TRBD1. The CDR3 has 15 amino acids. Germline assignment: CDR1 SGHTA and CDR2 FQGNSA. The V gene end was trimmed by 0 bases and the J gene end by 5 bases; junction bases not matched to a gene: 6. CDR3 DNA: TGTGCCAGCAGCTTAGCGATAGACAGGGTTGAGACCCAGTACTTC. As protein: CASSLAIDRVETQYF.

The chain has TRBV27 and TRBJ2-5; D possibly corresponds to TRBD2 (6 bases). TRBJ2-7 matches the DNA end more closely, so the J call is doubtful. The CDR3 is made up of 13 amino acids. Germline lookup yields CDR1 MNHEY and CDR2 SMNVEV (reference sequence). The CDR3 DNA is TGTGCCAGCAGTTTGATGTGGGGGGACGAGCAGTACTTC. Protein product: CASSLMWGDEQYF.

The V and J genes are TRBV15 and TRBJ2-7; the D gene is possibly TRBD1 (6 bases). The CDR3 length is 16 residues. Germline loops: CDR1 LNHNV, CDR2 YYDKDF (reference sequence). Trimming removed 1 base at V and 0 bases at J, with 13 bases between. CDR3 sequence: CATSRVGDTSSYEQYF. CDR3 coding DNA: TGTGCCACCAGCAGAGTCGGGGACACGAGCTCCTACGAGCAGTACTTC.